These 25 T cell receptor beta chains originate from one sample sequenced in a study of T-cell memory formation after mild COVID-19. MiXCR, run by TCRdb on the 5' RACE reads, gives a single entry per CDR3 protein. The sample records about 390,000 distinct CDR3 sequences, 15% to 20% being singletons. What was sequenced was PBMCs or a T cell subset sorted from them (not recorded which). These receptor sequences come from a man younger than 30 who had mild COVID-19 (a few samples of this study predate the infection). Cell type and time point are not known.

The rearrangement uses TRBV7-9 and TRBJ2-1, with TRBD2 matching over 16 bases. V shed 4 bases, J shed 0 bases, and the junction held 6 bases outside the gene matches. The germline V gene has CDR1 SEHNR and CDR2 FQNEAQ (reference sequence). The CDR3 consists of 19 residues. CDR3 sequence (DNA): TGTGCCAGCAGCTCGGGACTAGCGGGGGGGACGAGCTCCTACAATGAGCAGTTCTTC. This gives the protein CASSSGLAGGTSSYNEQFF.

This clonotype was found a few times. The V and J genes are TRBV6-2 or TRBV6-3 and TRBJ2-1; tentative D call: TRBD2 (5 bases). Germline CDR1 reads MNHEY; CDR2 reads SVGEGT. Trimming removed 4 bases at V and 10 bases at J, with 8 bases between. The CDR3 runs 11 residues. CDR3 sequence reads: CASSLALEQFF. CDR3 sequence (DNA): TGTGCCAGCAGTTTAGCGTTGGAGCAGTTCTTC.

This chain joins TRBV29-1 and TRBJ2-5; a weak D match, TRBD2 (5 bases). This CDR3 region has 12 residues. V was pared by 8 bases and J by 0 bases, with 10 bases between. Germline loops: CDR1 SQVTM, CDR2 ANQGSEA. For the CDR3, the DNA is TGCAGCCTAGGACTGAACCAAGAGACCCAGTACTTC. It specifies CSLGLNQETQYF.

The CDR3 sequence is CATPGSGYNEQFF. Written as DNA, the CDR3 is TGTGCCACCCCAGGGTCTGGCTACAATGAGCAGTTCTTC. V gene TRBV2 combines with J gene TRBJ2-1; D is possibly TRBD1 (5 bases). This CDR3 has 13 amino acids. V was pared by 10 bases and J by 3 bases, with 13 bases between. Germline V CDR1 and CDR2: SNHLY, FYNNEI.

V is TRBV7-9 and J is TRBJ1-2; D unclear. The V gene's germline CDR1 is SEHNR and CDR2 FQNEAQ (reference sequence). This CDR3 spans 14 amino acids. The germline V and J ends were trimmed by 4 bases and 7 bases, with 16 bases remaining between them. CDR3 nucleotides: TGTGCCAGCAGCTATGCAACAGAATTGACTGGCTACACCTTC. As protein: CASSYATELTGYTF.

This clonotype was counted a few times. The chain joins TRBV5-1 to TRBJ2-2; D possibly corresponds to TRBD1 (5 bases). CDR1 is SGHRS, CDR2 YFSETQ, per germline. The CDR3 is 15 amino acids. The V end was cut by 4 bases, the J end by 6 bases, with 16 bases between. CDR3 residues: CASSPDIFSPGELFF. In nucleotides, the CDR3 is TGCGCCAGCAGCCCGGACATATTCTCCCCCGGGGAGCTGTTTTTT. Combining the CDR3 with reference TRBV5-1 and TRBJ2-2 gives the whole variable domain KAGVTQTPRYLIKTRGQQVTLSCSPISGHRSVSWYQQTPGQGLQFLFEYFSETQRNKGNFPGRFSGRQFSNSRSEMNVSTLELGDSALYLCASSPDIFSPGELFFGEGSRLTVL.

Concerning this clonotype itself: Sequence at one end of the junction differs from germline and may be a read error. As DNA, the CDR3 is TGCGCCAGCAGCCGTCAGCCCGCCGGGACAGCGGCTGAAAAACAGTTTTTT. Its protein is CASSRQPAGTAAEKQFF. This chain uses TRBV4-1 with TRBJ1-4; the match to TRBD1 covers 7 bases. The CDR3 covers 17 residues. CDR1 is MGHRA, CDR2 YSYEKL, per germline.

This clonotype was picked up a small number of times. The J gene is TRBJ2-6, the V gene TRBV20-1; weak D call: TRBD1 (6 bases). The CDR3 sequence is 14 residues long. Germline V gene data show CDR1 as DFQATT and CDR2 as SNEGSKA (reference sequence). V gave up 6 bases and J gave up 4 bases, with 13 bases separating them. CDR3 sequence (DNA): TGCAGTGCCTCACAGGGATTAGGGGCCAACGTCCTGACTTTC. Protein: CSASQGLGANVLTF.

This clonotype came up a few times. The rearrangement links TRBV7-3 to TRBJ1-2, with 9 bases lining up with TRBD1. J lost 8 bases, V lost 4 bases, and 8 bases had no gene match. The CDR3 contains 14 residues. From germline, CDR1 is SGHTA and CDR2 FQGTGA. This CDR3 is CASSSLGTGKGYTF. In DNA form, the CDR3 reads TGTGCCAGCAGCTCCCTCGGGACAGGGAAGGGCTACACCTTC.

This chain links TRBV7-6 with TRBJ2-5; TRBD2 agrees at 12 bases. Germline V gene sequence: CDR1 SGHVS, CDR2 FNYEAQ. Germline trimming cut 4 bases from V and 2 bases from J; bases unmatched to any gene: 2. This CDR3 spans 15 amino acids. The CDR3 loop reads CASSWTSGIQETQYF. The CDR3 bases are TGTGCCAGCAGCTGGACTAGCGGGATACAAGAGACCCAGTACTTC.

In its sample, this clonotype was seen a few times. The DNA of the CDR3 is TGTGCCAGCAGCTTGGGAGGCGGGGGCACAGATACGCAGTATTTT. Its protein is CASSLGGGGTDTQYF. This rearrangement joins TRBV5-6 to TRBJ2-3; maybe TRBD2 (6 bases). This CDR3 contains 15 residues. V lost 0 bases and J lost 1, with 9 bases in between. CDR1 SGHDT and CDR2 YYEEEE come from the germline V gene.

The genes are TRBV6-5 and TRBJ2-3, with D tentatively TRBD2 (5 bases). V gave up 6 bases and J gave up 4 bases, with 8 bases separating them. The CDR3 length is 12 residues. CDR1 and CDR2 from the germline V gene are MNHEY and SVGAGI. Written as DNA, the CDR3 is TGTGCCAGCAGGAAGGACTCAGATACGCAGTATTTT. This sequence encodes CASRKDSDTQYF.

The rearrangement uses TRBV15 and TRBJ1-2; D not certain. Trimming pared 0 bases from V and 5 bases from J, leaving 10 bases between. CDR1 and CDR2 from the germline V gene are LNHNV and YYDKDF (reference sequence). The CDR3 length is 14 residues. CDR3 DNA sequence: TGTGCCACCAGCAGAGAGCAAGTCCTTTATGGCTACACCTTC. Encoded protein: CATSREQVLYGYTF.

The J gene is TRBJ1-3, the V gene TRBV7-2; D not resolved. The V gene's germline CDR1 is SGHTA and CDR2 FQGNSA. The CDR3 totals 16 residues. Trimming left V 3 bases short and J 0 bases short, with 12 bases between. The CDR3 region has the DNA TGTGCCAGCAGCTTGTTTGGGGTTATCTCTGGAAACACCATATATTTT. This gives the protein CASSLFGVISGNTIYF.

The V gene is TRBV7-2, the J gene TRBJ2-5; D possibly uses TRBD1 or TRBD2 (5 bases each). Trimming stripped 6 bases from V and 5 bases from J, with 22 bases between. The CDR3 loop spans 16 amino acids. The germline CDR1 and CDR2 sequences are SGHTA and FQGNSA. The CDR3 nucleotides read TGTGCCAGCAGTCCTTGGCGGGCCCAGGGTGGGGAGACCCAGTACTTC. This encodes CASSPWRAQGGETQYF.

This clonotype was found many times. CDR3 region: CASSQGLRTAPYEQYF. In nucleotides, the CDR3 is TGTGCCAGCAGCCAAGGGCTCAGGACCGCGCCCTACGAGCAGTACTTC. The J gene is TRBJ2-7, the V gene TRBV12-3 or TRBV12-4; D is unresolved. V lost 6 bases to trimming and J lost 2 bases, with 20 bases between them. The CDR3 has 16 amino acids.

The table lists this clonotype with many counts. CDR3 nucleotide sequence: TGCAGTGCTAGATCCCACCTCGGGGGGAGGGATGGCTACACCTTC. This codes for CSARSHLGGRDGYTF. The rearrangement joins TRBV20-1 to TRBJ1-2, with D maybe TRBD1 (5 bases). CDR1 is DFQATT, CDR2 SNEGSKA, per germline (reference sequence). The CDR3 runs to 15 residues. The V and J ends lost 2 bases and 6 bases respectively, with 19 bases between them.

This clonotype was counted between two and nine times. The V call is TRBV7-2, the J call TRBJ1-2, with TRBD1 matching over 10 bases. This CDR3 has 15 residues. The ends lost 5 bases at V and 4 bases at J; junction bases unmatched: 7. Germline V gene sequence: CDR1 SGHTA, CDR2 FQGNSA. Here the CDR3 DNA reads TGTGCCAGCAGCATTGACAGGGGGCGCAGCTATGGCTACACCTTC. This translates into CASSIDRGRSYGYTF.

The DNA of the CDR3 is TGTGCCAGCAGTGAATACCAACGGGCCTATAATTCACCCCTCCACTTT. It translates to CASSEYQRAYNSPLHF. The chain carries TRBV25-1 and TRBJ1-6; D is ambiguous. The length of the CDR3 is 16 residues. CDR1 MGHDK and CDR2 SYGVNS come from the germline V gene. Trimming cost V 0 bases and J 2 bases, with 8 bases left between them.

This clonotype was counted only a few times. The chain joins TRBV4-3 to TRBJ2-1, with D uncertain. From germline, CDR1 is LGHNA and CDR2 YSLEER. V was pared by 3 bases and J by 9 bases, with 12 bases between. The CDR3 consists of 13 residues. The CDR3 bases are TGCGCCAGCAGCCAGGACCGGGCACGTGAGCAGTTCTTC. Translated, it gives CASSQDRAREQFF.

This clonotype was counted between two and nine times. The chain is built from TRBV29-1 and TRBJ2-5; 7 bases are a match to TRBD2. Trimming cost V 4 bases and J 5 bases; bases outside gene matches: 13. The CDR3 runs to 15 residues. Germline V gene data show CDR1 as SQVTM and CDR2 as ANQGSEA. This CDR3 reads CSVGGGRGPSETQYF. In DNA, the CDR3 is TGCAGCGTTGGGGGGGGTAGAGGCCCAAGCGAGACCCAGTACTTC. Filled out from reference TRBV29-1 and TRBJ2-5, the complete variable domain reads SAVISQKPSRDICQRGTSLTIQCQVDSQVTMMFWYRQQPGQSLTLIATANQGSEATYESGFVIDKFPISRPNLTFSTLTVSNMSPEDSSIYLCSVGGGRGPSETQYFGPGTRLLVL.

The chain couples TRBV4-2 to TRBJ2-2; D is ambiguous. This CDR3 spans 12 amino acids. V was cut by 3 bases and J by 7 bases, with 6 bases left in between. Germline loops: CDR1 LGHNA, CDR2 YNFKEQ. The CDR3 reads CASSHRVGELFF. As DNA, the CDR3 is TGTGCCAGCAGCCATAGAGTCGGGGAGCTGTTTTTT.

This clonotype turned up a few times. The CDR3 region has the DNA TGCGCCAGCCATGCGGGATACGAGCAGTACTTC. Amino acids: CASHAGYEQYF. The chain is built from TRBV5-1 and TRBJ2-7; D might be TRBD2 (6 bases). CDR1 is SGHRS and CDR2 is YFSETQ in the germline V gene. Trimming removed 7 bases from V and 4 bases from J, with 9 bases in between. This CDR3 region has 11 residues.

The chain has TRBV7-2 and TRBJ2-1, with unresolved D. The CDR3 has 14 amino acids. The V gene lost 6 bases and the J gene lost 0 bases, with 9 bases spanning the gap. Germline V CDR1 and CDR2: SGHTA, FQGNSA. The CDR3 is CASSEASSYNEQFF. The DNA of the CDR3 is TGTGCCAGCAGTGAGGCTAGCTCCTACAATGAGCAGTTCTTC.

This clonotype showed up many times. This chain connects TRBV5-1 to TRBJ2-5; D is unclear. The germline V gene encodes CDR1 SGHRS and CDR2 YFSETQ. The CDR3 runs to 17 residues. V was trimmed by 3 bases and J by 2 bases, leaving 20 bases between them. The CDR3 protein is CASSSALDGLLQETQYF. Here the CDR3 DNA reads TGCGCCAGCAGCTCTGCTCTGGACGGGCTCCTTCAAGAGACCCAGTACTTC.